This TCR beta chain was recovered during a study of blood T cell repertoires in COVID-19. As for the study in general: The origin of the acute and convalescent COVID-19 samples was the United States, Italy and Spain. Nucleic acid was either cDNA or gDNA, and it came from T cells, B-cell-depleted T cells, or PBMCs.

V lost 2 bases to trimming and J lost 4 bases; unmatched junction nucleotides: 16. The CDR3 covers 19 residues. Germline-derived CDR1 and CDR2 are MDHEN and SYDVKM. Patients at the Seattle site were enrolled during active infection and followed longitudinally. Study processing details: The authors estimated nucleated cell counts from reference gene primer amplification. Profiled with immunoSEQ multiplex PCR; TCRdb holds only in-frame clones, not every one. Clonal size and the V and J genes are those of that table, whereas D and trimming came from the DNA. This table has about 170,000 clones, 84% appearing once.

The source of this sequence is a woman between 70 and 85 years old with COVID-19, enrolled during active disease. The sequencing sample was made of peripheral blood. The gene calls are TRBV28 and TRBJ1-2; 10 positions match TRBD1. The CDR3 protein is CASSLHLDGTGEIIYGYTF. As DNA, the CDR3 is TGTGCCAGCAGTTTACATCTCGACGGGACAGGGGAAATTATCTATGGCTACACCTTC.